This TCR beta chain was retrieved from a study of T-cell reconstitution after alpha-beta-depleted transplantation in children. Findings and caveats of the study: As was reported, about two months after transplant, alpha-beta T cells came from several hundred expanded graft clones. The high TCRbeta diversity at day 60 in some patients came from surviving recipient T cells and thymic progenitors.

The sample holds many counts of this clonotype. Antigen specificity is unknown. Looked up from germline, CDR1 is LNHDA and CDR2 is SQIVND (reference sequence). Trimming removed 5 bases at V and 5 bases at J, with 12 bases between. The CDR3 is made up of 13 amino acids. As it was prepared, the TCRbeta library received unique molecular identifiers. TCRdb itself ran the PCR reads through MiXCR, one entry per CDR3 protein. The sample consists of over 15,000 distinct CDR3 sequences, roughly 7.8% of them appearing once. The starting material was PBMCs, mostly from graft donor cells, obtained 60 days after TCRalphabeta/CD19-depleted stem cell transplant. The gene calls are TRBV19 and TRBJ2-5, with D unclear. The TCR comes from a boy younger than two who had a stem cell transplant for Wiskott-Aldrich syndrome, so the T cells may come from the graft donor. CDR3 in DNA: TGTGCCAGTAGTGACCAGGTCACCGAGACCCAGTACTTC. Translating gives CASSDQVTETQYF.